Presented here are 7 T cell receptor beta chains from one specimen sequenced in a study of human T cells and chemical hapten exposure. TCRdb re-derived calls from the RACE reads in MiXCR, one entry per CDR3 protein. The sample holds fewer than 500,000 distinct CDR3 sequences, roughly 4.8% seen once. The sample's time point: patch test 1, 2 weeks after DPC sensitization. Treatment meaning: therapeutic diphenylcyclopropenone sensitization with weekly scalp DPC. Sequenced material: whole blood, taken in connection with sensitization to the hapten diphenylcyclopropenone (DPC). The receptors shown here come from a woman between 45 and 65 years old with alopecia areata. Some clones in this sample may be carry-over from other donors' samples.

This clonotype has at least ten counts. V and J are TRBV12-3 or TRBV12-4 and TRBJ1-2, with TRBD1 as a possible D gene (5 bases). The CDR3 has 13 residues. V dropped 7 bases and J dropped 2 bases, with 11 bases sitting between them. The CDR3, as DNA: TGTGCCAGCACCCTGACAGCGAACTATGGCTACACCTTC. It translates to CASTLTANYGYTF.

The chain combines TRBV28 with TRBJ1-1, with TRBD1 as a possible D gene (5 bases). The germline V and J ends were trimmed by 7 bases and 1 base, with 19 bases remaining between them. Germline CDR1 reads MDHEN; CDR2 reads SYDVKM. The CDR3 length is 16 residues. The CDR3 protein is CASKSGALGANTEAFF. DNA of the CDR3: TGTGCCAGCAAGTCCGGGGCCTTAGGCGCGAACACTGAAGCTTTCTTT.

This clonotype turned up a few times. The DNA of the CDR3 is TGTGCCAGCTCGCTGAGGACGGGGACGTTGAACACTGAAGCTTTCTTT. Residues: CASSLRTGTLNTEAFF. This chain joins TRBV18 and TRBJ1-1, with D perhaps TRBD1 (5 bases). This CDR3 contains 16 residues. Germline CDR1 KGHSH, CDR2 LQKENI. V was pared by 6 bases and J by 0 bases, with 17 bases between.

The rearrangement joins TRBV29-1 to TRBJ2-2, with a tentative D call TRBD1 (5 bases). Trimming left V 6 bases short and J 2 bases short, with 16 bases between. From germline, CDR1 is SQVTM and CDR2 ANQGSEA. The CDR3 is 15 amino acids. Here the CDR3 DNA reads TGCAGCGTCGCCTCGGGCAGGGATAACACCGGGGAGCTGTTTTTT. It is translated as CSVASGRDNTGELFF.

This clonotype was observed at least ten times. J is TRBJ1-5 and V is TRBV18; 9 nucleotides align to TRBD1. J was trimmed by 9 bases and V by 6 bases; bases with no gene match: 9. Germline CDR1 and CDR2: KGHSH and LQKENI. The length of the CDR3 is 14 residues. CDR3 residues: CASSPGTGSWPQHF. DNA of the CDR3: TGTGCCAGCTCCCCCGGGACAGGGTCTTGGCCCCAGCATTTT.

The chain is built from TRBV5-4 and TRBJ2-7, with 10 bases fitting TRBD1. The CDR3 length is 13 residues. Trimming at V came to 3 bases and at J to 6 bases, leaving 3 bases not matched to a gene. The germline V gene encodes CDR1 SGHNT and CDR2 YYREEE (reference sequence). The CDR3 loop reads CASSWDRGSEQYF. Written as DNA, the CDR3 is TGTGCCAGCAGCTGGGACAGGGGTAGCGAGCAGTACTTC.

This clonotype was picked up a small number of times. V and J are TRBV24-1 and TRBJ2-5; 12 positions match TRBD1. With V trimmed by 4 bases and J by 5 bases, 4 bases remained unmatched. This CDR3 is 15 amino acids long. From germline, CDR1 is KGHDR and CDR2 SFDVKD. The chain's CDR3 is CATSDGTGGAETQYF. CDR3 coding DNA: TGTGCCACCAGTGACGGGACAGGGGGCGCGGAGACCCAGTACTTC.